This T cell receptor (beta chain) was identified in a study of shared clonotypes between healthy human individuals. General study results and limits: In general, naive subsets displayed greater estimated richness than memory subsets did. The small donor group covered limited genetic and exposure diversity.

Of note for this clone: What it recognizes is unknown.

Naive CD8 isolation took CD45RO-negative cells positively selected for CCR7 and excluded terminally differentiated effector memory CD45RA+ cells. The table came from immunoSEQ multiplex PCR; TCRdb's copy has only in-frame clones and leaves some out. The sample includes about 1,800,000 clones, about 95% of them seen just once. The TCR was taken from a man between 18 and 35 years old in good health. The material sequenced was naive CD8+ T cells sorted from blood.

Here the CDR3 reads CASRPPRQGVSYEQYF. The CDR3 DNA reads as TGTGCCAGCAGGCCTCCTAGACAGGGCGTCTCCTACGAGCAGTACTTC. The V call is TRBV2, the J call TRBJ2-7, with 7 nucleotides matching TRBD1. In germline, CDR1 is SNHLY, CDR2 FYNNEI. This CDR3 is 16 amino acids long. Trimming cost V 6 bases and J 0 bases; bases outside gene matches: 11.